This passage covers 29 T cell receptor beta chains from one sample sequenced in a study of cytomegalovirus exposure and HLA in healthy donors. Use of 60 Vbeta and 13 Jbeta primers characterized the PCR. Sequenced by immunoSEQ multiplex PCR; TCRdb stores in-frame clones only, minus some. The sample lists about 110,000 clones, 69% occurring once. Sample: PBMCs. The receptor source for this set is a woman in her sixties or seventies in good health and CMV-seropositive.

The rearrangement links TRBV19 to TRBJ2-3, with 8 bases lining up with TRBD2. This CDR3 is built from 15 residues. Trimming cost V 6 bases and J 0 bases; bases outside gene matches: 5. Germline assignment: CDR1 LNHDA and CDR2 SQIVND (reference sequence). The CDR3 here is CASRSTSGSTDTQYF. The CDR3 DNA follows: TGTGCCAGTAGATCAACTAGCGGAAGCACAGATACGCAGTATTTT.

CDR3 residues: CASSRQGAGETQYF. DNA for the CDR3: TGTGCCAGCAGCCGACAGGGGGCGGGGGAGACCCAGTACTTC. The chain has TRBV7-8 and TRBJ2-5; TRBD1 matches at 10 bases. Germline assignment: CDR1 SGHVS and CDR2 FQNEAQ. There are 14 residues in the CDR3. Losses at the gene ends were 5 bases for V and 5 bases for J; bases not matched to a gene: 5.

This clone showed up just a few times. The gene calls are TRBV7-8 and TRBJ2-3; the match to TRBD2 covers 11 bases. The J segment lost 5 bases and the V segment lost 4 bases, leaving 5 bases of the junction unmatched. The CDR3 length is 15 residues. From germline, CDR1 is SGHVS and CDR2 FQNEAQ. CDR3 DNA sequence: TGTGCCAGCAGCTCTCTAGCGGGGGGTGGAGATACGCAGTATTTT. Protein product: CASSSLAGGGDTQYF.

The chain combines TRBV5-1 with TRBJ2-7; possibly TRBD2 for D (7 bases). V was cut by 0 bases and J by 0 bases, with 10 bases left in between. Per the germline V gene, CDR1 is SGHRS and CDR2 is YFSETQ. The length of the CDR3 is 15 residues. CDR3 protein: CASSLVGGPSYEQYF. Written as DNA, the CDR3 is TGCGCCAGCAGCTTGGTCGGGGGGCCCTCCTACGAGCAGTACTTC.

In nucleotides, the CDR3 is TGTGCCAGCAGCCAAGAAGCGGACTCCTACAATGAGCAGTTCTTC. Translated, it gives CASSQEADSYNEQFF. The chain combines TRBV4-2 with TRBJ2-1, with D possibly matching TRBD2 (5 bases). V dropped 0 bases and J dropped 0 bases, with 6 bases sitting between them. The V gene's germline CDR1 is LGHNA and CDR2 YNFKEQ. CDR3 size: 15 residues.

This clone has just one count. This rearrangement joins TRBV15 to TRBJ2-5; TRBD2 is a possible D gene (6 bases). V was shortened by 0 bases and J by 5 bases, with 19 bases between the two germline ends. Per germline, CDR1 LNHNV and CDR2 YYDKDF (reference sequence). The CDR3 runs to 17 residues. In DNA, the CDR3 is TGTGCCACCAGCAGAGAGGCGTCGGGACTTAGCTTCGAGACCCAGTACTTC. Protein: CATSREASGLSFETQYF.

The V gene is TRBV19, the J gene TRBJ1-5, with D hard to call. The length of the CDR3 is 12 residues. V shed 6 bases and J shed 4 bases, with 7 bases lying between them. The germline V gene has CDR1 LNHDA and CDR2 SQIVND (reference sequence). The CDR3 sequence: CASSYPNQPQHF. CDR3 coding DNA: TGTGCCAGTAGCTACCCAAATCAGCCCCAGCATTTT.

Here the CDR3 reads CASRNDAGGEKLFF. Here the CDR3 DNA reads TGTGCCAGCAGGAACGACGCTGGAGGTGAAAAACTGTTTTTT. The chain uses TRBV25-1 and TRBJ1-4; D not certain. The V gene lost 6 bases and the J gene lost 7 bases, with 15 bases spanning the gap. This CDR3 comprises 14 residues. From germline, CDR1 is MGHDK and CDR2 SYGVNS.

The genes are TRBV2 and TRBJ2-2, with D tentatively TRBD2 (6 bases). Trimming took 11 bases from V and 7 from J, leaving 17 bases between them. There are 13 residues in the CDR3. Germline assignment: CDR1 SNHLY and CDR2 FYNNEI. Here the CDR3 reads CALTRERVGELFF. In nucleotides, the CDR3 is TGTGCCCTCACAAGGGAGCGGGTCGGGGAGCTGTTTTTT.

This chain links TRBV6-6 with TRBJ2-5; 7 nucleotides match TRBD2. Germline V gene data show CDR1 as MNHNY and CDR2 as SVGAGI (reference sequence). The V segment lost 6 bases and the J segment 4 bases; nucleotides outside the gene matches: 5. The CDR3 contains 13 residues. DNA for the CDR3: TGTGCCAGCAGCATACTAGCGACAGAGACCCAGTACTTC. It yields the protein CASSILATETQYF.

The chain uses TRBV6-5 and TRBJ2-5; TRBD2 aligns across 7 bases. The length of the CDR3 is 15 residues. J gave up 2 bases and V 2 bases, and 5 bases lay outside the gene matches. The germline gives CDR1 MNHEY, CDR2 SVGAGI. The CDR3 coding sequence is TGTGCCAGCAGTTACCAGCGGGGCTTTCAAGAGACCCAGTACTTC. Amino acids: CASSYQRGFQETQYF.

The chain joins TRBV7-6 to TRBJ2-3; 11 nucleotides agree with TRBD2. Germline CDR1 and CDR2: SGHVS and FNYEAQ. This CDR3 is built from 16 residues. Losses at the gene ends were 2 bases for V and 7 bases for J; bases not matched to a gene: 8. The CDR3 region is CASSLSFPSGGHTQYF. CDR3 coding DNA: TGTGCCAGCAGCTTATCGTTTCCTAGCGGGGGGCATACGCAGTATTTT.

In nucleotides, the CDR3 is TGTGCCAGCAGCCCTACCGGGGGGCGCTACACCGGGGAGCTGTTTTTT. This encodes CASSPTGGRYTGELFF. This chain joins TRBV6-6 and TRBJ2-2; TRBD2 might be the D (7 bases). CDR1 and CDR2 (germline): MNHNY, SVGAGI (reference sequence). The CDR3 totals 16 residues. V was shortened by 6 bases and J by 3 bases, with 17 bases between the two germline ends.

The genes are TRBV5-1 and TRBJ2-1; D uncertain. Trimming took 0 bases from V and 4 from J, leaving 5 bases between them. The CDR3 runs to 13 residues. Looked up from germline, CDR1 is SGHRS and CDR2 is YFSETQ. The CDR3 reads CASSLDTYNEQFF. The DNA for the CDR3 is TGCGCCAGCAGCTTGGATACTTACAATGAGCAGTTCTTC.

CDR3 in amino acids: CAAGTGRSGANVLTF. The DNA of the CDR3 is TGTGCCGCCGGGACAGGGCGGTCTGGGGCCAACGTCCTGACTTTC. This sequence joins TRBV6-5 and TRBJ2-6; TRBD1 agrees at 9 bases. The germline V gene has CDR1 MNHEY and CDR2 SVGAGI. The J segment lost 1 base and the V segment lost 11 bases, leaving 6 bases of the junction unmatched. This CDR3 is 15 amino acids long.

CDR3 amino acids: CASSLPSGGAGTQYF. The CDR3 DNA sequence: TGTGCCAGCAGTTTACCTAGCGGGGGGGCGGGTACGCAGTATTTT. This chain links TRBV27 with TRBJ2-3; 12 bases are a match to TRBD2. J gave up 8 bases and V 2 bases, and 5 bases lay outside the gene matches. In germline, CDR1 is MNHEY, CDR2 SMNVEV (reference sequence). CDR3 length: 15 amino acids.

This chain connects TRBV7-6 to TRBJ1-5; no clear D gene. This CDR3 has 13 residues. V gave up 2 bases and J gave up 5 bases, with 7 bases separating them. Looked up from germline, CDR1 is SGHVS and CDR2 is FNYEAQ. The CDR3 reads CASSLSRYQPQHF. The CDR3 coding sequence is TGTGCCAGCAGCTTAAGCAGGTATCAGCCCCAGCATTTT.

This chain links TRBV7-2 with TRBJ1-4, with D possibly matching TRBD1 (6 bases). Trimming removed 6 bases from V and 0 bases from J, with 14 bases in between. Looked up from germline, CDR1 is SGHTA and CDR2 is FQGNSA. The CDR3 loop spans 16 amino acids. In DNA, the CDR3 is TGTGCCAGCAGTCCCAGGGGCAGGACAACTAATGAAAAACTGTTTTTT. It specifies CASSPRGRTTNEKLFF.

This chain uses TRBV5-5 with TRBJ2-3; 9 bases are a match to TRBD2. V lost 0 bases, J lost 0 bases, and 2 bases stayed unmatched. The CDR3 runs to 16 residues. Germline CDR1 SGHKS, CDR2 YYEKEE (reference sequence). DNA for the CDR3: TGTGCCAGCAGCTTGGTAGCGGGAGCTAGCACAGATACGCAGTATTTT. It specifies CASSLVAGASTDTQYF.

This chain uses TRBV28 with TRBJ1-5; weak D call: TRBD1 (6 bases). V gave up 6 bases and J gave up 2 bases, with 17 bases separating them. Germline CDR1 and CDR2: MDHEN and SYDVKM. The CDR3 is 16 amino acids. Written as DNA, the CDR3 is TGTGCCAGCAGCATATCCGGGACAATTGGCAATCAGCCCCAGCATTTT. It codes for CASSISGTIGNQPQHF.

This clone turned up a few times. In DNA, the CDR3 is TGCGCCAGCAGCCAGAGCGGACGAGCTGGGGCCAACGTCCTGACTTTC. The encoded protein is CASSQSGRAGANVLTF. This sequence joins TRBV4-1 and TRBJ2-6; TRBD2 might be the D (5 bases). The CDR3 totals 16 residues. The germline V and J ends were trimmed by 3 bases and 2 bases, with 11 bases remaining between them. From germline, CDR1 is MGHRA and CDR2 YSYEKL.

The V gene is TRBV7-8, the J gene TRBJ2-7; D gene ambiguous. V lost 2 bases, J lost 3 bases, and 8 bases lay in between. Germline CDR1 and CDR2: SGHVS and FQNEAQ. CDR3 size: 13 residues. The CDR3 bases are TGTGCCAGCAGCTTACTGGGCAGCTACGAGCAGTACTTC. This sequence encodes CASSLLGSYEQYF.

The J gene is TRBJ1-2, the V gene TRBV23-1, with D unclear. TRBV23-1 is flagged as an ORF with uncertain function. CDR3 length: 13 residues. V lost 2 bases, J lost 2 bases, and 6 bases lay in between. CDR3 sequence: CASSQTGNYGYTF. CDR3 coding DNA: TGCGCCAGCAGTCAAACGGGGAACTATGGCTACACCTTC.

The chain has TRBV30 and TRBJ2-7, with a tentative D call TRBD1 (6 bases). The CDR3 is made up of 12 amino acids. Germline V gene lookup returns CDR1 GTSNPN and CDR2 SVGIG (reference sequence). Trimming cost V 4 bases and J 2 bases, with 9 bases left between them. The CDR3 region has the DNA TGTGCCTGGACACAGGGTCCCTACGAGCAGTACTTC. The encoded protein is CAWTQGPYEQYF.

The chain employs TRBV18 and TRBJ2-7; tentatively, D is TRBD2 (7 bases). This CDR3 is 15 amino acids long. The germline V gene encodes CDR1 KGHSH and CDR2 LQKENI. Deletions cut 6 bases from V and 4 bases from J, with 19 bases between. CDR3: CASSLLGGAYYEQYF. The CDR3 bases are TGTGCCAGCTCCCTACTGGGGGGGGCCTATTACGAGCAGTACTTC.

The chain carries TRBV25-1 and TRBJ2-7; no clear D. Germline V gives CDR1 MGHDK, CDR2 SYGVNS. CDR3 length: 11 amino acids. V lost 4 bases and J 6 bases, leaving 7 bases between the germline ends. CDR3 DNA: TGTGCCAGCAGTGCGCTAAGCGAGCAGTACTTC. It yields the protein CASSALSEQYF.

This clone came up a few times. The CDR3 DNA reads as TGCGCCAGCAGCTTGACTAGCGGGGGAAACGAGCAGTACTTC. This gives the protein CASSLTSGGNEQYF. The chain uses TRBV5-1 and TRBJ2-7; 11 bases match TRBD2. From germline, CDR1 is SGHRS and CDR2 YFSETQ. V lost 1 base and J lost 5; bases outside the gene matches: 2. The CDR3 has 14 residues.

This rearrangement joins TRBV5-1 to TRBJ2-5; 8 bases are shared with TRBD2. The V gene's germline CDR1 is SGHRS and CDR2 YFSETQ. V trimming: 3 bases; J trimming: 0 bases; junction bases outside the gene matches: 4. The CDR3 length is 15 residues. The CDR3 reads CASSSAGAYQETQYF. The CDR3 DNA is TGCGCCAGCAGCTCAGCGGGGGCGTACCAAGAGACCCAGTACTTC.

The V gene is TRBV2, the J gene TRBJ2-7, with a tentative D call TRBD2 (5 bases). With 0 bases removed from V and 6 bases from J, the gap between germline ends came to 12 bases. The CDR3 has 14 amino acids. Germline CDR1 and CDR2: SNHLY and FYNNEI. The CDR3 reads CASSEARVGIEQYF. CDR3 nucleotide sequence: TGTGCCAGCAGTGAAGCGCGGGTAGGGATCGAGCAGTACTTC.